The present T cell receptor (beta chain) was sequenced within a study of Ad26.COV2.S vaccination and SARS-CoV-2 variants. Unmatched junction bases numbered 17, after V lost 4 bases and J lost 4 bases. CDR3 length: 20 residues. The germline gives CDR1 MGHRA, CDR2 YSYEKL. Method: immunoSEQ multiplex PCR; TCRdb's copy keeps in-frame clones and lacks some. Among 350,000 to 450,000 clones listed, about 91% were seen once. The genes are TRBV4-1 and TRBJ2-3; 13 bases align to TRBD2. Material: peripheral blood, obtained after recovery from COVID-19. This TCR came from a human donor who had recovered from COVID-19. The DNA of the CDR3 is TGCGCCAGCAGCCGAGAGATGACTAGCGGGGGGAGGTATGTCCCAGATACGCAGTATTTT. Translated: CASSREMTSGGRYVPDTQYF.